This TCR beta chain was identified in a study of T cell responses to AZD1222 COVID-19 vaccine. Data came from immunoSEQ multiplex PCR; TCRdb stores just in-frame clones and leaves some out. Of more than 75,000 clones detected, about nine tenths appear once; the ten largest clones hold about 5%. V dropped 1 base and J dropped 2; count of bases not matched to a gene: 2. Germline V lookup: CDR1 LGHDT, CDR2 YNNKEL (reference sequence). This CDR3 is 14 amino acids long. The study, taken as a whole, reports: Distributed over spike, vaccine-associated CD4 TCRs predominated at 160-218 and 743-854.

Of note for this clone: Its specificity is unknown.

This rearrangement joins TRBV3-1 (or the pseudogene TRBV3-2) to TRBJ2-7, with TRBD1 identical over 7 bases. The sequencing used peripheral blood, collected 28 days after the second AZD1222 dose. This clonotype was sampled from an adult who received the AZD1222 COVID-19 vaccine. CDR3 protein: CASSQGTGAYEQYF. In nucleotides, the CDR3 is TGTGCCAGCAGCCAAGGGACAGGAGCCTACGAGCAGTACTTC.